Presented here are 2 T cell receptor beta chains from one specimen sequenced in a study of blood T cells in healthy people across ages. For the second PCR, which ran for 7 to 11 cycles, a sample-barcoded 5' primer and a J-beta primer mix were used. TCRdb re-called the 5' RACE reads through MiXCR, storing one row per CDR3 protein. The table has about 1,800,000 distinct CDR3 sequences, about 28% seen once; the top ten hold over 7%. Sequenced sample: blood. The origin of the receptors is a woman aged 25 to 39 in good health.

The chain carries TRBV3-1 and TRBJ2-3; D is ambiguous. Trimming removed 8 bases at V and 6 bases at J, with 15 bases between. Germline lookup yields CDR1 LGHDT and CDR2 YNNKEL (reference sequence). The CDR3 has 13 amino acids. The CDR3 nucleotides read TGTGCCAGCGGCCCTCCCGGGTTGGATACGCAGTATTTT. Residues: CASGPPGLDTQYF.

The chain couples TRBV5-1 to TRBJ2-5, with 10 bases lining up with TRBD1. Germline CDR1 is SGHRS and CDR2 is YFSETQ. The ends lost 8 bases at V and 3 bases at J; junction bases unmatched: 7. CDR3 size: 14 residues. The CDR3 spells CASKDGTGEETQYF. The CDR3 DNA is TGCGCCAGTAAGGACGGGACAGGGGAAGAGACCCAGTACTTC.